This T cell receptor beta chain is from a study of T cell responses to AZD1222 COVID-19 vaccine. Points on this clone: The antigen is undetermined.

The CDR3 extends over 17 amino acids. In germline, CDR1 is SGDLS, CDR2 YYNGEE. V was pared by 3 bases and J by 2 bases, with 18 bases between. Study-wide findings and caveats: Clonal diversity was possibly underestimated, and the donors were mostly white British, with more females. Spike-spanning, vaccine-associated CD4 TCRs were dominant at 160-218 and 743-854. In all cases, repertoires were sampled only after the peak T cell response.

Assay: immunoSEQ multiplex PCR; the TCRdb copy retains only in-frame clones and omits some. The sample comprises about 110,000 clones, roughly 84% of which are singletons, and approximately 3% rests with the top ten. The chain carries TRBV9 and TRBJ1-5; D call uncertain. The starting material was peripheral blood, obtained on day 0 of AZD1222 vaccination. The source of this sequence is an adult in good health. CDR3 protein: CASSDGPDGSGNQPQHF. CDR3 in DNA: TGTGCCAGCAGCGACGGCCCTGACGGGTCAGGCAATCAGCCCCAGCATTTT.